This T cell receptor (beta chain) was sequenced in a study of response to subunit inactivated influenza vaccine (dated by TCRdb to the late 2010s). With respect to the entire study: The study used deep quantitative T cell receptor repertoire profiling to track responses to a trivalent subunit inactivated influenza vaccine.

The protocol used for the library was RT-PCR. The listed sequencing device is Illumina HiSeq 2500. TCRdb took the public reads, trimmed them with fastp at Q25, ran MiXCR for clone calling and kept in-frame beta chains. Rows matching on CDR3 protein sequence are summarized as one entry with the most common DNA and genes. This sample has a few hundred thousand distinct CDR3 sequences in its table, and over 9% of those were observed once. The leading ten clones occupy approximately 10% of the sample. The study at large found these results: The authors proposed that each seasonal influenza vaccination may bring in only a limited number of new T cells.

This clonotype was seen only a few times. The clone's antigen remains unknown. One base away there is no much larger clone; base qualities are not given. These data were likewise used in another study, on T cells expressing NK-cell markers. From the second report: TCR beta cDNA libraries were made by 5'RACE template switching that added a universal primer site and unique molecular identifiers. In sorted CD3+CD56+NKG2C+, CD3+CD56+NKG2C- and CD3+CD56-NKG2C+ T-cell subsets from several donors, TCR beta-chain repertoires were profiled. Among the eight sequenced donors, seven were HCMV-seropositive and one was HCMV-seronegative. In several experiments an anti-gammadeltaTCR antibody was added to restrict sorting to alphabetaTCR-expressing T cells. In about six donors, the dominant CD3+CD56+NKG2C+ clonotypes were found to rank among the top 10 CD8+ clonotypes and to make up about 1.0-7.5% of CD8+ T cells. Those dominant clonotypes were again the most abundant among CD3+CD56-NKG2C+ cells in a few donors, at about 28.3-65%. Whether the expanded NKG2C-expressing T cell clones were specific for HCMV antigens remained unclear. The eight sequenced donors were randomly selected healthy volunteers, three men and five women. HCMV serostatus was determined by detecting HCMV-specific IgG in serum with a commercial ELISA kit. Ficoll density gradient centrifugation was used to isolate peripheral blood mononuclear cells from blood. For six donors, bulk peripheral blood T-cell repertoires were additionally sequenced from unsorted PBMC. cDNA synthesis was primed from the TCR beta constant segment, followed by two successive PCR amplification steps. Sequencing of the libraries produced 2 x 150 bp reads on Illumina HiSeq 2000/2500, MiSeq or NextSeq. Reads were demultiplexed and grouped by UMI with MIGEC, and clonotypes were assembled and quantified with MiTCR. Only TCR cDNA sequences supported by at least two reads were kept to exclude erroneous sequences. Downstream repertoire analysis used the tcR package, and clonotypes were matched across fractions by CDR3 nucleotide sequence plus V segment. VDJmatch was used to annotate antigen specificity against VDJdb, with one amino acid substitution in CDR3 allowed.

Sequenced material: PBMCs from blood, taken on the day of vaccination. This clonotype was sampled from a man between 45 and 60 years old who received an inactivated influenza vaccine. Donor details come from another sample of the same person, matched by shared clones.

The CDR3 protein sequence reads: CASSLGAKDIQYF. At the DNA level, the sequence is TGTGCCAGCAGCCTGGGGGCGAAAGACATTCAGTACTTC. The chain is assembled from TRBV7-2 and TRBJ2-4, with TRBD1 perhaps the D gene, on 6 matching bases. The CDR3 runs 13 residues from the cysteine to the phenylalanine. Only the CDR3 portion is preserved as DNA: 39 bases, with reading frame beginning at the first base. Deletion took 5 bases off V and 8 bases off J, with a span of 13 bases between the germline ends. CDR1 and CDR2 are drawn from the germline V gene: SGHTA, FQGNSA. Reference TRBV7-2 and TRBJ2-4 proteins supply the regions before and after the CDR3; the full variable domain is: GAGVSQSPSNKVTEKGKDVELRCDPISGHTALYWYRQSLGQGLEFLIYFQGNSAPDKSGLPSDRFSAERTGGSVSTLTIQRTQQEDSAVYLCASSLGAKDIQYFGAGTRLSVL.